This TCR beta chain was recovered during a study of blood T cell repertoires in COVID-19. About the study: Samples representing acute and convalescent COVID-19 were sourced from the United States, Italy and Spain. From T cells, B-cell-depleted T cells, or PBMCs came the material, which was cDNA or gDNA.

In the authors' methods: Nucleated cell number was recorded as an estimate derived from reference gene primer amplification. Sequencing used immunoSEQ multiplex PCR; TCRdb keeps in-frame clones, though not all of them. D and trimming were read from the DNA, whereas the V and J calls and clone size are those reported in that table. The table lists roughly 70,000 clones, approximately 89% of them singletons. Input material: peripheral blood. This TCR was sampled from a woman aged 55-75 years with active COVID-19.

CDR3 protein: CASSPPKIGGRSSYNEQFF. CDR3 nucleotides: TGTGCCAGCTCACCACCGAAGATAGGAGGCAGGAGCTCCTACAATGAGCAGTTCTTC. The rearrangement joins TRBV18 to TRBJ2-1; a possible D gene is TRBD2 (5 bases). This CDR3 region has 19 residues. The ends were cut back, 0 bases at V and 0 bases at J, with 18 bases in the middle. Germline loops: CDR1 KGHSH, CDR2 LQKENI.